This T cell receptor (beta chain) was identified during a study of beta chain features in type 1 diabetes. The CDR3 has 11 amino acids. Trimming removed 7 bases from V and 11 bases from J, with 17 bases in between. Germline values: CDR1 SQVTM, CDR2 ANQGSEA. Study-level results: Reduced insertions and increased deletions marked VDJ junctions in type 1 diabetes patients. Patients and controls would be equally affected if PCR favored shorter templates.

Central memory, naive, regulatory and stem cell-like memory CD4+ cells were sorted by CD45RO/CCR7/CD25/CD127/CD95/CD27. Expressed TCRB transcripts were sequenced because the entire RNA isolate underwent reverse transcription. Using immunoSEQ multiplex PCR, the repertoire was profiled, and TCRdb retains in-frame clones only, with some absent. The table includes about 230,000 clones, around 9.6% detected once. There are a few counts of this clone. Its antigen is still unknown. The V call is TRBV29-1, the J call TRBJ1-1; D is possibly TRBD1 (5 bases). The sample taken for sequencing was naive CD4+ T cells from blood. The clonotype comes from a woman aged 18-29 years in good health. CDR3 DNA sequence: TGCAGCGGGGGGGTCGGTGGTGAGGCTTTCTTT. Amino acids: CSGGVGGEAFF.